Shown below are 16 T cell receptor beta chains from a single sample sequenced in a study of cytomegalovirus exposure and HLA in healthy donors. The PCR ran on 60 Vbeta and 13 Jbeta primers. The assay was immunoSEQ multiplex PCR, and TCRdb's table has in-frame clones only and misses some. The table includes 150,000 to 200,000 clones, under 70% detected once. The sequenced sample consisted of PBMCs. Every receptor here comes from a woman aged 40 to 49 in good health and CMV-seropositive.

CDR3 in amino acids: CASSVDGGNSPLHF. DNA for the CDR3: TGTGCCAGCAGCGTAGACGGGGGAAATTCACCCCTCCACTTT. The rearrangement joins TRBV9 to TRBJ1-6, with D possibly matching TRBD1 (5 bases). The CDR3 is made up of 14 amino acids. V gave up 0 bases and J gave up 7 bases, with 8 bases separating them. Germline values: CDR1 SGDLS, CDR2 YYNGEE.

The rearrangement links TRBV7-8 to TRBJ2-7; TRBD1 matches at 7 bases. CDR3 length: 16 amino acids. Germline CDR1 reads SGHVS; CDR2 reads FQNEAQ. Trimming took 0 bases from V and 6 from J; bases not matched to a gene: 11. The CDR3 DNA reads TGTGCCAGCAGCTTAGCTCTCGGCCAGGGGGTCAGCGAGCAGTACTTC. Protein: CASSLALGQGVSEQYF.

This chain uses TRBV6-5 with TRBJ2-1; no reliable D call. CDR3 length: 14 residues. V was pared by 4 bases and J by 6 bases, with 13 bases between. Germline V gene lookup returns CDR1 MNHEY and CDR2 SVGAGI. The CDR3 nucleotides read TGTGCCAGCAGTTTTTCCCAGACTGGCAATGAGCAGTTCTTC. The encoded protein is CASSFSQTGNEQFF.

This clone was picked up one time. CDR3 in DNA: TGTGCCAGTAGTAAATTCACTAGCGGGGGGCAAAGCTCCTACAATGAGCAGTTCTTC. Residues: CASSKFTSGGQSSYNEQFF. This chain connects TRBV19 to TRBJ2-1; 12 bases agree with TRBD2. Germline V gives CDR1 LNHDA, CDR2 SQIVND (reference sequence). Losses at the gene ends were 4 bases for V and 0 bases for J; bases not matched to a gene: 10. This CDR3 region has 19 residues.

The gene calls are TRBV7-9 and TRBJ1-2; D remains ambiguous. Germline assignment: CDR1 SEHNR and CDR2 FQNEAQ (reference sequence). The CDR3 is made up of 15 amino acids. Trimming left V 1 base short and J 0 bases short, with 9 bases between. The CDR3 region has the DNA TGTGCCAGCAGCTTAGGACTTGTCCCTAACTATGGCTACACCTTC. Its protein is CASSLGLVPNYGYTF. The complete variable domain, with remaining parts taken from reference TRBV7-9 and TRBJ1-2, reads DTGVSQNPRHKITKRGQNVTFRCDPISEHNRLYWYRQTLGQGPEFLTYFQNEAQLEKSRLLSDRFSAERPKGSFSTLEIQRTEQGDSAMYLCASSLGLVPNYGYTFGSGTRLTVV.

This clone was seen a handful of times. The chain recombines TRBV6-5 with TRBJ2-6, with D uncertain. Germline values: CDR1 MNHEY, CDR2 SVGAGI. With 6 bases removed from V and 4 bases from J, the gap between germline ends came to 10 bases. This CDR3 has 14 amino acids. Here the CDR3 reads CASSLDLGANVLTF. CDR3 nucleotides: TGTGCCAGCAGCCTAGACTTAGGGGCCAACGTCCTGACTTTC.

The CDR3 DNA is TGTGCCAGTAGCCACAGGGGCAGGAATGAGCAGTTCTTC. It specifies CASSHRGRNEQFF. The chain has TRBV19 and TRBJ2-1; 7 nucleotides agree with TRBD1. Germline values: CDR1 LNHDA, CDR2 SQIVND (reference sequence). This CDR3 has 13 residues. V was pared by 6 bases and J by 7 bases, with 6 bases of the junction left unmatched.

In the case of this clone: The CDR3 does not end in the conserved phenylalanine or tryptophan, so this is likely a read error. The CDR3, as DNA: TGTTCCAGCAGCCCAGGGAGGTACGAGCAGTACCTC. Protein: CSSSPGRYEQYL. The V and J genes are TRBV7-9 and TRBJ2-7; possibly TRBD2 for D (6 bases). The CDR3 extends over 12 amino acids. Germline-derived CDR1 and CDR2 are SEHNR and FQNEAQ (reference sequence).

This chain joins TRBV5-1 and TRBJ2-1; no clear D gene. With 1 base removed from V and 7 bases from J, the gap between germline ends came to 12 bases. Looked up from germline, CDR1 is SGHRS and CDR2 is YFSETQ. This CDR3 region has 14 residues. CDR3 nucleotide sequence: TGCGCCAGCAGCTTGAATCTGGCTTCGAATGAGCAGTTCTTC. This encodes CASSLNLASNEQFF.

V and J are TRBV5-6 and TRBJ2-1; D is perhaps TRBD1 (6 bases). Trimming pared 4 bases from V and 2 bases from J, leaving 10 bases between. The CDR3 length is 14 residues. The germline V gene has CDR1 SGHDT and CDR2 YYEEEE. DNA of the CDR3: TGTGCCAGCAGCGGTGACAGGCCCTACAATGAGCAGTTCTTC. Its protein product is CASSGDRPYNEQFF.

J is TRBJ1-2 and V is TRBV6-1, with D possibly TRBD1 on 6 matching bases. This CDR3 region has 15 residues. Trimming removed 4 bases from V and 5 bases from J, with 17 bases in between. In germline, CDR1 is MNHNS, CDR2 SASEGT. The CDR3 nucleotides are TGTGCCAGCAGTGGCCGGGACTACCAGGGGTATGGCTACACCTTC. Protein sequence: CASSGRDYQGYGYTF.

This chain joins TRBV19 and TRBJ2-3, with TRBD2 as a possible D gene (5 bases). Germline V gene data show CDR1 as LNHDA and CDR2 as SQIVND (reference sequence). The CDR3 has 15 residues. The V gene lost 6 bases and the J gene lost 2 bases, with 15 bases spanning the gap. The CDR3 is CASSWVGVDTDTQYF. CDR3 DNA sequence: TGTGCCAGTAGCTGGGTGGGAGTTGACACAGATACGCAGTATTTT.

In the case of this clone: This sample also contains other DNA sequences that code for the same CDR3. This rearrangement joins TRBV7-3 to TRBJ2-5, with TRBD2 matching over 7 bases. In germline, CDR1 is SGHTA, CDR2 FQGTGA. The junction had 2 bases not matched to a gene; V was cut back by 3 bases and J by 4 bases. The CDR3 runs 13 residues. CDR3: CASSLGGGETQYF. As DNA, the CDR3 is TGTGCCAGCAGCTTGGGCGGGGGAGAGACCCAGTACTTC.

The chain employs TRBV7-9 and TRBJ2-5; D is uncertain. Germline-derived CDR1 and CDR2 are SEHNR and FQNEAQ (reference sequence). Trimming removed 5 bases at V and 2 bases at J, with 3 bases between. The CDR3 loop spans 11 amino acids. The CDR3 DNA reads as TGTGCCAGCAGCCGTCAAGAGACCCAGTACTTC. It translates to CASSRQETQYF.

The chain links TRBV27 to TRBJ2-7; TRBD2 aligns across 7 bases. This CDR3 spans 17 amino acids. The J segment lost 4 bases and the V segment lost 5 bases, leaving 17 bases of the junction unmatched. The germline V gene encodes CDR1 MNHEY and CDR2 SMNVEV (reference sequence). The CDR3 sequence is CASSLLGGSSPLYEQYF. Here the CDR3 DNA reads TGTGCCAGCAGTCTCCTCGGGGGGAGTAGCCCCCTTTACGAGCAGTACTTC.

With respect to this clone: The same CDR3 arises from other DNA sequences in this sample as well. The chain employs TRBV7-2 and TRBJ2-1; 11 bases are shared with TRBD2. In germline, CDR1 is SGHTA, CDR2 FQGNSA. The CDR3 length is 14 residues. Trimming removed 9 bases from V and 7 bases from J; junction bases left unmatched: 8. CDR3 DNA sequence: TGTGCCAGTAGGTCATTAGCGGGAGGGAATGAGCAGTTCTTC. Protein product: CASRSLAGGNEQFF.